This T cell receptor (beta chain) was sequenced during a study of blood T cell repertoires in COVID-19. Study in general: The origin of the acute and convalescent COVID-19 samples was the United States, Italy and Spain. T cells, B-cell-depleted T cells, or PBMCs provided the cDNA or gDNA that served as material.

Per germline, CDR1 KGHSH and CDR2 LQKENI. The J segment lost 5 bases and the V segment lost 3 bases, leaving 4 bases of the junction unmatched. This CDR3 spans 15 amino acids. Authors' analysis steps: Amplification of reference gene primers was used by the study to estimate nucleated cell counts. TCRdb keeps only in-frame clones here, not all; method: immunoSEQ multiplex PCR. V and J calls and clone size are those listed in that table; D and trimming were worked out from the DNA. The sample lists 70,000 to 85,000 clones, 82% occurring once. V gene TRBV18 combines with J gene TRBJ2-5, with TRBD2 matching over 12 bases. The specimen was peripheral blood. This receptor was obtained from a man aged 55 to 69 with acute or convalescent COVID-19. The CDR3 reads CASSPTSGSSETQYF. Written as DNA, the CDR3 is TGTGCCAGCTCACCGACTAGCGGGAGTTCGGAGACCCAGTACTTC.